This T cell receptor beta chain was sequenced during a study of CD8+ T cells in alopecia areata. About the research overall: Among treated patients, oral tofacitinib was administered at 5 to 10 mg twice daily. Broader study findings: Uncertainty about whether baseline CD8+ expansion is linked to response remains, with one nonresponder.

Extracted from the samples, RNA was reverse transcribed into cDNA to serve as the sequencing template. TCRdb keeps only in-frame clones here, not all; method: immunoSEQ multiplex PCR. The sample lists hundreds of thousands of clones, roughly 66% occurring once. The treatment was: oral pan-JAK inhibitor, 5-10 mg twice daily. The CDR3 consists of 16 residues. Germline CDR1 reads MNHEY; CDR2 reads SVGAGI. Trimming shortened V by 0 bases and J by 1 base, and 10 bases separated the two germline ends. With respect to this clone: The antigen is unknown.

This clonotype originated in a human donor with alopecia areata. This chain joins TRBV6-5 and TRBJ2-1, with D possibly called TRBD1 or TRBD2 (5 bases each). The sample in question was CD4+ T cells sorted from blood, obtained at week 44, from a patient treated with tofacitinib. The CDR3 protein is CASSYSGTASYNEQFF. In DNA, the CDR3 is TGTGCCAGCAGTTACTCGGGGACCGCATCCTACAATGAGCAGTTCTTC.